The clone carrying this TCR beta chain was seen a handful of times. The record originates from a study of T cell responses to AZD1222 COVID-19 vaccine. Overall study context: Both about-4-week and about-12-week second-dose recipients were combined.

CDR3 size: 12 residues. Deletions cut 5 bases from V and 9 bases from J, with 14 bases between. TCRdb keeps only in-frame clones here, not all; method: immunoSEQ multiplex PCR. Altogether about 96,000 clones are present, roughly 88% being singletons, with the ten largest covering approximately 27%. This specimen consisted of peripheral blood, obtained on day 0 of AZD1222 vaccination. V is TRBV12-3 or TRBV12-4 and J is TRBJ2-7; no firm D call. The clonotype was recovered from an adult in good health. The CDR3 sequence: CASSLRSGGQYF. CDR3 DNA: TGTGCCAGCAGTCTCAGGTCGGGCGGGCAGTACTTC.